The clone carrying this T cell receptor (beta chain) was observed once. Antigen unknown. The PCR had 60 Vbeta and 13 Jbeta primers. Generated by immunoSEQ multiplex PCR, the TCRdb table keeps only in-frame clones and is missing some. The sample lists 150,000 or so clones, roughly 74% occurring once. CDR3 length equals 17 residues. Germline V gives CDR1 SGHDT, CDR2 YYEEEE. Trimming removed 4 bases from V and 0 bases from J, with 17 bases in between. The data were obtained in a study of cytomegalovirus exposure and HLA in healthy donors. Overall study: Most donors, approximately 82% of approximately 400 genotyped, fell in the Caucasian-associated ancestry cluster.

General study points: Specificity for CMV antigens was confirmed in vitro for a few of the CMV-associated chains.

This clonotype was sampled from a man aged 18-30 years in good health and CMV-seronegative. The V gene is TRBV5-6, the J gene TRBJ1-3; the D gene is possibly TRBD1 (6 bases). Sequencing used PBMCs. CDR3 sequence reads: CASSLQGRTSSGNTIYF. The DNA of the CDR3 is TGTGCCAGCAGCCTACAGGGACGGACGAGCTCTGGAAACACCATATATTTT.